These 9 T cell receptor beta chains were sequenced from one sample in a study of blood T cell repertoires in COVID-19. The data were produced by immunoSEQ multiplex PCR, yet TCRdb's version contains in-frame clones alone and is incomplete. Of about 110,000 clones detected, more than 70% appear once; the ten largest clones hold approximately 6.8%. The sample taken for sequencing was peripheral blood. The receptor set was obtained from a man aged 45-65 years with active or convalescent COVID-19.

The genes are TRBV4-3 and TRBJ2-3; possibly TRBD2 for D (6 bases). CDR3 length: 16 amino acids. Per germline, CDR1 LGHNA and CDR2 YSLEER. V was trimmed by 0 bases and J by 0 bases, leaving 10 bases between them. Written as DNA, the CDR3 is TGCGCCAGCAGCCAAGAAGGGGACTTTAGCACAGATACGCAGTATTTT. Translating gives CASSQEGDFSTDTQYF.

This clone has just one count. This CDR3 is CASTNSNQPQHF. The CDR3 nucleotides are TGTGCCAGCACTAATAGCAATCAGCCCCAGCATTTT. The chain recombines TRBV28 with TRBJ1-5; unclear D gene. The CDR3 consists of 12 residues. CDR1 is MDHEN, CDR2 SYDVKM, per germline. V lost 7 bases and J 0 bases, leaving 4 bases between the germline ends.

The chain has TRBV5-1 and TRBJ2-7, with a possible D match to TRBD1 (5 bases). The CDR3 totals 11 residues. The V end lost 7 bases, the J end lost 1 base, and 6 bases lay between the germline ends. Germline-derived CDR1 and CDR2 are SGHRS and YFSETQ. The CDR3 sequence is CASAGSYEQYF. CDR3 DNA sequence: TGCGCCAGCGCAGGGTCCTACGAGCAGTACTTC.

This clone was seen a single time. The chain links TRBV2 to TRBJ1-5, with D perhaps TRBD1 (5 bases). The CDR3 is 13 amino acids. V shed 7 bases and J shed 2 bases, with 9 bases lying between them. CDR1 is SNHLY and CDR2 is FYNNEI in the germline V gene. The CDR3 spells CASTPGRNQPQHF. The CDR3, as DNA: TGTGCCAGCACCCCAGGGCGCAATCAGCCCCAGCATTTT.

The rearrangement uses TRBV7-2 and TRBJ2-4; a weak D match, TRBD1 (6 bases). The V and J ends lost 8 bases and 6 bases respectively, with 14 bases between them. Looked up from germline, CDR1 is SGHTA and CDR2 is FQGNSA. CDR3 length: 13 residues. CDR3 amino acids: CASAGDFGNIQYF. In nucleotides, the CDR3 is TGTGCCAGCGCAGGGGATTTTGGAAACATTCAGTACTTC. The full variable domain, with the rest looked up from reference TRBV7-2 and TRBJ2-4, is GAGVSQSPSNKVTEKGKDVELRCDPISGHTALYWYRQSLGQGLEFLIYFQGNSAPDKSGLPSDRFSAERTGGSVSTLTIQRTQQEDSAVYLCASAGDFGNIQYFGAGTRLSVL.

This clone was recorded only once. The chain carries TRBV19 and TRBJ1-2; D not resolved. CDR1 and CDR2 from the germline V gene are LNHDA and SQIVND (reference sequence). Trimming left V 6 bases short and J 5 bases short, with 10 bases between. The CDR3 length is 12 residues. The CDR3 DNA follows: TGTGCCAGTAGCCTAACCAAGTATGGCTACACCTTC. Residues: CASSLTKYGYTF.

The J gene is TRBJ2-7, the V gene TRBV7-8, with 7 bases that match TRBD2. Losses at the gene ends were 1 base for V and 7 bases for J; bases not matched to a gene: 10. Germline assignment: CDR1 SGHVS and CDR2 FQNEAQ. CDR3 length: 15 residues. CDR3 bases: TGTGCCAGCAGCTTAGGAGGAGCGGGGCGATGGGAGCAGTACTTC. It specifies CASSLGGAGRWEQYF.

V is TRBV7-6 and J is TRBJ1-1; possible D gene TRBD1, 5 bases. Trimming shortened V by 5 bases and J by 6 bases, and 10 bases separated the two germline ends. The CDR3 is made up of 12 amino acids. CDR1 is SGHVS, CDR2 FNYEAQ, per germline. The CDR3 here is CASSRGIPEAFF. CDR3 nucleotide sequence: TGTGCCAGCAGCCGGGGGATCCCTGAAGCTTTCTTT.

The chain couples TRBV6-5 to TRBJ1-2; D may be TRBD1 (6 bases). V lost 5 bases and J lost 4, with 11 bases in between. The CDR3 runs 13 residues. In germline, CDR1 is MNHEY, CDR2 SVGAGI. CDR3 sequence reads: CASSTQGFYGYTF. The CDR3 region has the DNA TGTGCCAGCAGTACACAGGGCTTCTATGGCTACACCTTC.